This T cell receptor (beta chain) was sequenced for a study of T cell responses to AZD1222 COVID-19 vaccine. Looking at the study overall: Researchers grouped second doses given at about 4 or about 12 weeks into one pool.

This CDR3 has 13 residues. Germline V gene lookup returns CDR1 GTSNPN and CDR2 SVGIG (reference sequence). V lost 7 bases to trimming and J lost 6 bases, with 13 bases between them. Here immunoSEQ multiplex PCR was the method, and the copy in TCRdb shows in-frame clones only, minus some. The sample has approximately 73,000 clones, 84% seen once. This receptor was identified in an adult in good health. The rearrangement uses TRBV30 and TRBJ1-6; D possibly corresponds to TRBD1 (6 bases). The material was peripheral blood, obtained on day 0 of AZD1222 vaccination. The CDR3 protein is CAYGWGANSPLHF. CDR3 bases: TGTGCCTATGGATGGGGGGCTAATTCACCCCTCCACTTT.